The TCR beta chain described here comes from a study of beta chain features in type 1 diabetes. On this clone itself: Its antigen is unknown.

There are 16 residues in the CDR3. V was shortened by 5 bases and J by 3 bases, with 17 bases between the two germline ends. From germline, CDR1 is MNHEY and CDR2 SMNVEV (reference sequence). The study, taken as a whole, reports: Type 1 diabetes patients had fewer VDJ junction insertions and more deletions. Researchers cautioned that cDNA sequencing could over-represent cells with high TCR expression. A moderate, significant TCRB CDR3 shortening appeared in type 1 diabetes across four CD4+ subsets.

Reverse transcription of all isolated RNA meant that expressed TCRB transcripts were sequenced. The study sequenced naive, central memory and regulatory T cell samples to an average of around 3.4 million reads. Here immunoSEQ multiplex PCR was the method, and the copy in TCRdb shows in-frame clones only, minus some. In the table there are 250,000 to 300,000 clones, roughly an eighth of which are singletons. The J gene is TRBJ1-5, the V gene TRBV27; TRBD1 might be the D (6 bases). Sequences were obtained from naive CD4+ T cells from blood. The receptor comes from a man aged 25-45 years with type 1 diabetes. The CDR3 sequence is CASSPYDRPNNQPQHF. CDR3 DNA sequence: TGTGCCAGCAGTCCCTACGACAGGCCCAACAATCAGCCCCAGCATTTT.